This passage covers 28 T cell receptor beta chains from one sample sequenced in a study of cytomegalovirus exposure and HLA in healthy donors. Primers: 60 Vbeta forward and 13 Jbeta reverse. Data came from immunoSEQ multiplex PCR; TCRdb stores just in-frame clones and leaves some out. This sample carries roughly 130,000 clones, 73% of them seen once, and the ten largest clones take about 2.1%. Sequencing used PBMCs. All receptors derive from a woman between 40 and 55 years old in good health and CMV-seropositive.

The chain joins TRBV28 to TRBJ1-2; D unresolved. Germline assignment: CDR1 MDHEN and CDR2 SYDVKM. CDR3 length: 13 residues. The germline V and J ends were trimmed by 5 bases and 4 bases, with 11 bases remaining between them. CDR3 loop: CASSRQVVYGYTF. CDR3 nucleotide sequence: TGTGCCAGCAGTCGACAAGTGGTCTATGGCTACACCTTC.

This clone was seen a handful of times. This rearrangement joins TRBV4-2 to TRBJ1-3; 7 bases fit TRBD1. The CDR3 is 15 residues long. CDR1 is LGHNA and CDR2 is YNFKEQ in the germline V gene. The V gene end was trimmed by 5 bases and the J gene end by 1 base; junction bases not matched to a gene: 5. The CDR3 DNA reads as TGTGCCAGCAGCGCAAACAGGGGATCTGGAAACACCATATATTTT. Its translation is CASSANRGSGNTIYF.

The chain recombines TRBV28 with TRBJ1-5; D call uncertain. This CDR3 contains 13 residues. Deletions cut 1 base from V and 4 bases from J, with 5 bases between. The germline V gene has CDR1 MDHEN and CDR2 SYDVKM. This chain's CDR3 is CASSLSQNQPQHF. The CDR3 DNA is TGTGCCAGCAGTTTATCCCAAAATCAGCCCCAGCATTTT.

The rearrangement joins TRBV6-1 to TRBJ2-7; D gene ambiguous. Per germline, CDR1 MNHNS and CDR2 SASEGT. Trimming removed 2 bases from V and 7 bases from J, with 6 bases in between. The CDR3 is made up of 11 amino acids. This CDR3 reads CASSEIQEQYF. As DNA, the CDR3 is TGTGCCAGCAGTGAAATCCAAGAGCAGTACTTC.

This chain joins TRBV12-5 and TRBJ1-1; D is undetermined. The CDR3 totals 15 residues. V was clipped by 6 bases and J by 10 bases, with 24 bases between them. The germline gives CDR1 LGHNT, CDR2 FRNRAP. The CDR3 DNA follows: TGTGCTAGTGGGGTTGGAAGCGTAGGAACGGGTGGAGCTTTCTTT. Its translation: CASGVGSVGTGGAFF.

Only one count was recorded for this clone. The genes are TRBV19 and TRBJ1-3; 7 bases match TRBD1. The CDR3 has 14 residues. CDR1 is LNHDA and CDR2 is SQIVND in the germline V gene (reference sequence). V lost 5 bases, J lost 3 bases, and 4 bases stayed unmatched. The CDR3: CASSPGTVGNTIYF. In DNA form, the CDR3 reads TGTGCCAGTAGTCCCGGGACAGTTGGAAACACCATATATTTT.

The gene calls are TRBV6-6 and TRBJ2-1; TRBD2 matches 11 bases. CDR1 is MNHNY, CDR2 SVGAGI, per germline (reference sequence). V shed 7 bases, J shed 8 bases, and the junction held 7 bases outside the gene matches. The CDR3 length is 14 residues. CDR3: CASTVAGGPDEQFF. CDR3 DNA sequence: TGTGCCAGCACCGTAGCGGGAGGGCCCGATGAGCAGTTCTTC.

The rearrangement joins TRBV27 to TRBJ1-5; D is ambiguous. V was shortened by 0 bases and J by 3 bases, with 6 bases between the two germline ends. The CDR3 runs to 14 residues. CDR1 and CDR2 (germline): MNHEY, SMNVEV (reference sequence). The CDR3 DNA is TGTGCCAGCAGTTTATCGACAAACAATCAGCCCCAGCATTTT. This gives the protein CASSLSTNNQPQHF.

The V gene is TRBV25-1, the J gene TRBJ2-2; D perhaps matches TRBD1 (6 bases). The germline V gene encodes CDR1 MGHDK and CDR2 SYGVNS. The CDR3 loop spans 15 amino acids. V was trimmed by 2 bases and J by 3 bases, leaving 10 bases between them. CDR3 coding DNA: TGTGCCAGCAGTGAACACAGGGTTGACACCGGGGAGCTGTTTTTT. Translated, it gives CASSEHRVDTGELFF. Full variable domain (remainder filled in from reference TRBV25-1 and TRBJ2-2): EADIYQTPRYLVIGTGKKITLECSQTMGHDKMYWYQQDPGMELHLIHYSYGVNSTEKGDLSSESTVSRIRTEHFPLTLESARPSHTSQYLCASSEHRVDTGELFFGEGSRLTVL.

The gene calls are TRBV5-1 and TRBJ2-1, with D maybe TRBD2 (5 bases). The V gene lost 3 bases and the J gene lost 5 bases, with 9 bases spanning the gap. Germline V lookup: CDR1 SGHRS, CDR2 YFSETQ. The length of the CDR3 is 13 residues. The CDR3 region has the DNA TGCGCCAGCAGCTGGACTGGAAACAATGAGCAGTTCTTC. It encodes CASSWTGNNEQFF.

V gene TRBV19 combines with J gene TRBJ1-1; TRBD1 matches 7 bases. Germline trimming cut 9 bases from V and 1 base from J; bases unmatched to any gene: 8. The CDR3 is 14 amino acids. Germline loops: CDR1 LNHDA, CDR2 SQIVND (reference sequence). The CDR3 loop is CASSQGGGNTEAFF. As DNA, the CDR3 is TGTGCCAGCTCCCAGGGGGGAGGGAACACTGAAGCTTTCTTT.

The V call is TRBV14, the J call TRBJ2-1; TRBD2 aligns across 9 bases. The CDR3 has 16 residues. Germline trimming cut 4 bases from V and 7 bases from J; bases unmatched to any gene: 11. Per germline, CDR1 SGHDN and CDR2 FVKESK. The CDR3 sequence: CASSPFLAGVGNEQFF. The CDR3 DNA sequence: TGTGCCAGCAGCCCCTTTTTAGCGGGAGTTGGAAATGAGCAGTTCTTC.

DNA for the CDR3: TGTGCCAGCTCACCAGGGACAGGGGACACTGAAGCTTTCTTT. Translating gives CASSPGTGDTEAFF. The chain joins TRBV18 to TRBJ1-1, with TRBD1 matching 10 bases. V shed 2 bases, J shed 3 bases, and the junction held 0 bases outside the gene matches. The CDR3 extends over 14 amino acids. The V gene's germline CDR1 is KGHSH and CDR2 LQKENI.

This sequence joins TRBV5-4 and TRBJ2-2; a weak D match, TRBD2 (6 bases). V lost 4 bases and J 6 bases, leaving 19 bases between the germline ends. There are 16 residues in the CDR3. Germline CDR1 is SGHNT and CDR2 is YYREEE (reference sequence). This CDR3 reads CASSQSTGTSPGELFF. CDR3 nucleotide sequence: TGTGCCAGCAGCCAATCAACCGGGACTTCGCCCGGGGAGCTGTTTTTT.

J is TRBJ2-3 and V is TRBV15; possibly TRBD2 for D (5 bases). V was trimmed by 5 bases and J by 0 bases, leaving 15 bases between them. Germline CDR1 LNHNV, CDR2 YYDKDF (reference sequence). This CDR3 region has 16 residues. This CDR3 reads CATSRTRLTSTDTQYF. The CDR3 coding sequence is TGTGCCACCAGCCGAACTAGATTAACTAGCACAGATACGCAGTATTTT.

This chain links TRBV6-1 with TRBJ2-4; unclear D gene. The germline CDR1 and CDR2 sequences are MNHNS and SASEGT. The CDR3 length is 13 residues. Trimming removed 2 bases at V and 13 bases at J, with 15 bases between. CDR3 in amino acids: CASSELGGPIQYF. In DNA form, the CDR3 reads TGTGCCAGCAGTGAATTAGGCGGCCCAATCCAGTACTTC.

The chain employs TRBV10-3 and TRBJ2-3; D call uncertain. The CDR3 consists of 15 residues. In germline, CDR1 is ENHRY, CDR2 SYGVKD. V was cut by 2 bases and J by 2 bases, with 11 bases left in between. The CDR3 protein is CAISEDGGDTDTQYF. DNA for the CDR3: TGTGCCATCAGTGAGGATGGCGGCGACACAGATACGCAGTATTTT.

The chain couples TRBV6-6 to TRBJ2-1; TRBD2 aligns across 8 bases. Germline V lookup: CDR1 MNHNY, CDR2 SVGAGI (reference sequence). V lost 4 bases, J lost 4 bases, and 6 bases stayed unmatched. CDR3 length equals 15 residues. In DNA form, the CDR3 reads TGTGCCAGCAGTTTCCGCGGGGGGCCGTACAATGAGCAGTTCTTC. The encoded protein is CASSFRGGPYNEQFF.

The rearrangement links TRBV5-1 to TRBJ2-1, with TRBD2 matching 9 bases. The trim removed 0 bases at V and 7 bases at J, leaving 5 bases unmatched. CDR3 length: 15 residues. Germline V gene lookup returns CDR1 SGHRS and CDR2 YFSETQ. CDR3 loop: CASSLVSGSGNEQFF. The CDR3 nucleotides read TGCGCCAGCAGCTTGGTTAGCGGGAGTGGAAATGAGCAGTTCTTC.

Here the CDR3 DNA reads TGTGCCAGTAGTGCAGGACAGGGCGGCTACACCTTC. It codes for CASSAGQGGYTF. The V gene is TRBV19, the J gene TRBJ1-2; TRBD1 matches 8 bases. V lost 5 bases to trimming and J lost 8 bases; unmatched junction nucleotides: 4. Germline loops: CDR1 LNHDA, CDR2 SQIVND (reference sequence). This CDR3 region has 12 residues.

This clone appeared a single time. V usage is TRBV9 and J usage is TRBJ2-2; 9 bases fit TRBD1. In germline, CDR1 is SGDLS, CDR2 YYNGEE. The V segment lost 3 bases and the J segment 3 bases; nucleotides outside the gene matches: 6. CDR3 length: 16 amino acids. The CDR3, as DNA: TGTGCCAGCAGCGGAACAGGGGGCGTCGACACCGGGGAGCTGTTTTTT. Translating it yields CASSGTGGVDTGELFF.

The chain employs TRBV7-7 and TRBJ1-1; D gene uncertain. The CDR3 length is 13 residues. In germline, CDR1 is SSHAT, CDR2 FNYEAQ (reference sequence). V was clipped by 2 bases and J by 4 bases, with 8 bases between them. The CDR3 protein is CASSLQAGTEAFF. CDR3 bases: TGTGCCAGCAGCTTACAGGCGGGCACTGAAGCTTTCTTT. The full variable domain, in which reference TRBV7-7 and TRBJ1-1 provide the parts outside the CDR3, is GAGVSQSPRYKVTKRGQDVTLRCDPISSHATLYWYQQALGQGPEFLTYFNYEAQPDKSGLPSDRFSAERPEGSISTLTIQRTEQRDSAMYRCASSLQAGTEAFFGQGTRLTVV.

CDR3 region: CASSVGGGSSYNEQFF. CDR3 bases: TGTGCCAGCAGCGTTGGTGGGGGGAGCTCCTACAATGAGCAGTTCTTC. V and J are TRBV5-4 and TRBJ2-1; a possible D gene is TRBD2 (6 bases). Trimming took off 4 bases at V and 0 bases at J, with 14 bases between the two ends. Germline V gene data show CDR1 as SGHNT and CDR2 as YYREEE (reference sequence). There are 16 residues in the CDR3.

The CDR3 coding sequence is TGTGCCAGCAGCCAAGCGATCAGCTCCTACAATGAGCAGTTCTTC. Its protein product is CASSQAISSYNEQFF. The chain is built from TRBV7-7 and TRBJ2-1; D gene uncertain. Germline CDR1 and CDR2: SSHAT and FNYEAQ (reference sequence). This CDR3 is 15 amino acids long. V shed 5 bases and J shed 0 bases, with 11 bases lying between them.

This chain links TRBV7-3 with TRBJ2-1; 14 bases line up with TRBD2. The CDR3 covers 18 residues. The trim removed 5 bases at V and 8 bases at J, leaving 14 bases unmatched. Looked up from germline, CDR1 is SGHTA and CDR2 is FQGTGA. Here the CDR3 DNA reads TGTGCCAGCAGCCGGACAGACCTTGGACTAGCGGGAGGCTATGAGCAGTTCTTC. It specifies CASSRTDLGLAGGYEQFF.

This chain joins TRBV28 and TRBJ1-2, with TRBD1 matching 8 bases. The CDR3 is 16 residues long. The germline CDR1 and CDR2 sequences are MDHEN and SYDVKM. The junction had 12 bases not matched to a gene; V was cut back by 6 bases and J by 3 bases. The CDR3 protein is CASSPGGTGTYYGYTF. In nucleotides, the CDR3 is TGTGCCAGCAGCCCCGGGGGGACAGGCACTTACTATGGCTACACCTTC.

The CDR3 nucleotides read TGCGCCAGCAGCCAAGAACGGGGGGGCGATGAAGCTTTCTTT. Protein product: CASSQERGGDEAFF. The rearrangement uses TRBV4-3 and TRBJ1-1; D is possibly TRBD1 (6 bases). Looked up from germline, CDR1 is LGHNA and CDR2 is YSLEER. The CDR3 contains 14 residues. V dropped 0 bases and J dropped 7 bases, with 12 bases sitting between them.

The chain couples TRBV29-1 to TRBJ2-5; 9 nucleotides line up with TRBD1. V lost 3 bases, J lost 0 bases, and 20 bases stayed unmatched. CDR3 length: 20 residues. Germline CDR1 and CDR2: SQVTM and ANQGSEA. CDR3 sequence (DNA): TGCAGCGTTGATTTTTTCGGTGGGACACGACAGGGGGGAAACCAAGAGACCCAGTACTTC. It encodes CSVDFFGGTRQGGNQETQYF.